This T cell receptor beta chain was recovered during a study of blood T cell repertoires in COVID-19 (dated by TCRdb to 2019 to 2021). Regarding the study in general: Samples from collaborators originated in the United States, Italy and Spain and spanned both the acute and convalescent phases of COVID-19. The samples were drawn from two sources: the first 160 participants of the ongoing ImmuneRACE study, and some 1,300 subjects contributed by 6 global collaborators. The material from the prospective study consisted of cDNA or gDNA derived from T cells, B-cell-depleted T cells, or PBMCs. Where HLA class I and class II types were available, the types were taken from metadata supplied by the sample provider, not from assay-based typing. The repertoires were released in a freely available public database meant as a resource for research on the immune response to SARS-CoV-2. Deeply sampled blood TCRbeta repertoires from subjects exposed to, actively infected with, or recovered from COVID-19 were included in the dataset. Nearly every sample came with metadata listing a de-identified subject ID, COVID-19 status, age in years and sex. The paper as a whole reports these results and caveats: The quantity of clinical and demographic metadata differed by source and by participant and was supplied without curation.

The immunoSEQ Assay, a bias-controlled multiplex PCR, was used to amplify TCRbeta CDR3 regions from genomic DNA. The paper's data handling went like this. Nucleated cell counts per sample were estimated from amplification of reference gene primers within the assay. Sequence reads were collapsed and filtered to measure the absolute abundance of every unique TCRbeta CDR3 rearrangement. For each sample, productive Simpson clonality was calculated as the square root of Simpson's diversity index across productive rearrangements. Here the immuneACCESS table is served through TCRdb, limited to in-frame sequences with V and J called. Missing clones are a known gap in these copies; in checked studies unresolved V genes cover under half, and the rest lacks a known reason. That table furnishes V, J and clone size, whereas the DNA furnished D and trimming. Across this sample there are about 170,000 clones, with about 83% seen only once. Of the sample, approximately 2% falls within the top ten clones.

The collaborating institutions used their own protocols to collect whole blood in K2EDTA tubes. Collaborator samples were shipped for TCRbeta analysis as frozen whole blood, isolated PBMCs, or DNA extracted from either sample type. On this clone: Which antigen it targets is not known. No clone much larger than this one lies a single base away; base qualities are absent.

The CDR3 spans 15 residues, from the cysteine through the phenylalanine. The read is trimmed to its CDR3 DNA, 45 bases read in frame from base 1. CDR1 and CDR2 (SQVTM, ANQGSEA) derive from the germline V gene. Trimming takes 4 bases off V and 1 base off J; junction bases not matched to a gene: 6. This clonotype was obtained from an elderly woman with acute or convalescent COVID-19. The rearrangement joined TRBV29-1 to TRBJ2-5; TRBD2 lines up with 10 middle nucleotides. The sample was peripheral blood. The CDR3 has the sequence CSVAVAGGLQETQYF. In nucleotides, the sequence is TGCAGCGTTGCGGTAGCGGGGGGTCTCCAAGAGACCCAGTACTTC. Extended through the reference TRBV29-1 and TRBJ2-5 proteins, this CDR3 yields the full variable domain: SAVISQKPSRDICQRGTSLTIQCQVDSQVTMMFWYRQQPGQSLTLIATANQGSEATYESGFVIDKFPISRPNLTFSTLTVSNMSPEDSSIYLCSVAVAGGLQETQYFGPGTRLLVL.